The sequence of this T cell receptor beta chain was determined in a study of T cell repertoires in cytomegalovirus infection. Study summary: Public TCR beta signatures indicated both CMV infection and matching HLA type.

TCRdb re-analysed the reads in MiXCR, keeping a single row per CDR3 protein. The sample includes a few hundred thousand distinct CDR3 sequences, roughly 46% of them seen just once. With respect to this clonotype: The target antigen is unknown.

Per germline, CDR1 SGHRS and CDR2 YFSETQ. This CDR3 is 15 amino acids long. Deletions cut 4 bases from V and 5 bases from J, with 18 bases between. The origin of this receptor is a human donor in good health (CMV status not recorded). Some clones in this sample may be carry-over from other donors' samples. Sample: cultured PBMCs, taken from culture after CMV antigen stimulation. The chain is built from TRBV5-1 and TRBJ2-5; D may match TRBD1 or TRBD2 (5 bases each). CDR3 sequence (DNA): TGCGCCAGCAGCCCAACTCGGGGCCCCGGGGAGACCCAGTACTTC. It is translated as CASSPTRGPGETQYF.